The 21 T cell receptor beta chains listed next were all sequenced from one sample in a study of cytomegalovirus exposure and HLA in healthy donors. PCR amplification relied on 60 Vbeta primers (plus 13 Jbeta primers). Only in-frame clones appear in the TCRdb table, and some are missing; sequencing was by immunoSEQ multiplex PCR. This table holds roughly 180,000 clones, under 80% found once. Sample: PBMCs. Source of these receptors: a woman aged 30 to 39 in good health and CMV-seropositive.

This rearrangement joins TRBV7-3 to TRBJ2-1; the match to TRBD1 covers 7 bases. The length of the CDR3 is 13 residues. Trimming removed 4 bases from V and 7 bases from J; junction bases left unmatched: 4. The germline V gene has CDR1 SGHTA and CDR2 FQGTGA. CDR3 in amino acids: CASSSDRNNEQFF. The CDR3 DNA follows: TGTGCCAGCAGCTCGGACAGGAATAATGAGCAGTTCTTC.

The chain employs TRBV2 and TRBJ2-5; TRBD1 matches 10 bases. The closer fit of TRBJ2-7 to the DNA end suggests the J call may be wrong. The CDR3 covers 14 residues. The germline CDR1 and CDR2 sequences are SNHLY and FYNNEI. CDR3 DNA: TGTGCCAGCAGAGCTCGGGACAGGGGCTACGAGCAGTACTTC. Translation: CASRARDRGYEQYF.

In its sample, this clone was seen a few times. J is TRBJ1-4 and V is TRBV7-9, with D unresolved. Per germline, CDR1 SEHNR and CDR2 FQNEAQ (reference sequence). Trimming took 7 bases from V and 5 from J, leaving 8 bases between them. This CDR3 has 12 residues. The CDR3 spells CASNYLNEKLFF. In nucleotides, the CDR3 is TGTGCCAGCAATTACCTAAATGAAAAACTGTTTTTT. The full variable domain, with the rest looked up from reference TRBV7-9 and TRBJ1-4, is DTGVSQNPRHKITKRGQNVTFRCDPISEHNRLYWYRQTLGQGPEFLTYFQNEAQLEKSRLLSDRFSAERPKGSFSTLEIQRTEQGDSAMYLCASNYLNEKLFFGSGTQLSVL.

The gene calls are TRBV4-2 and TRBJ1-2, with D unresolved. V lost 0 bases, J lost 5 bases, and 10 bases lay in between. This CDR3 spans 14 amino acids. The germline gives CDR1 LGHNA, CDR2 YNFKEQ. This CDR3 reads CASSQERRLYGYTF. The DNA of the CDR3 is TGTGCCAGCAGCCAAGAGAGGAGACTATATGGCTACACCTTC.

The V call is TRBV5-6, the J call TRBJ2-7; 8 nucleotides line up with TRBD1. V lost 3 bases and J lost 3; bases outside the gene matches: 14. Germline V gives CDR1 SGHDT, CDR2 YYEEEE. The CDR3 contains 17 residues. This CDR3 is CASSSLGGQVLLYEQYF. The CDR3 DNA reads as TGTGCCAGCAGCTCACTAGGGGGACAGGTTTTACTCTACGAGCAGTACTTC.

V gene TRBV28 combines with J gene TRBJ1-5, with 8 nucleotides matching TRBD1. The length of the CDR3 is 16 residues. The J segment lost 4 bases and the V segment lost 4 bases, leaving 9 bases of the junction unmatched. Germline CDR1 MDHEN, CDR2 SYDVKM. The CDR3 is CASSSPSGTGNQPQHF. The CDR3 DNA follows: TGTGCCAGCAGTTCACCGAGCGGGACAGGTAATCAGCCCCAGCATTTT.

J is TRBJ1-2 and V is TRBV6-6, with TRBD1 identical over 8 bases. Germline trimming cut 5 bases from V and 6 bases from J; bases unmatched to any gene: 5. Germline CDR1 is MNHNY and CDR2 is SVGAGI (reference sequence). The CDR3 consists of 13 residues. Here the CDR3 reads CASSRDRLDGYTF. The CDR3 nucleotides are TGTGCCAGCAGTCGGGACAGGCTCGATGGCTACACCTTC.

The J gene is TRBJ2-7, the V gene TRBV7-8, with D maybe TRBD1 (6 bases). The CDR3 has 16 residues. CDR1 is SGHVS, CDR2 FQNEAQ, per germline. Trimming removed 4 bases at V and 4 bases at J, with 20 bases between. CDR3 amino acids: CASSSGNRALRYEQYF. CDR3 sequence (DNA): TGTGCCAGCAGCTCCGGCAACAGGGCGCTCAGGTACGAGCAGTACTTC. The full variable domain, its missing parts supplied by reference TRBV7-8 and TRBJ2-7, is GAGVSQSPRYKVAKRGQDVALRCDPISGHVSLFWYQQALGQGPEFLTYFQNEAQLDKSGLPSDRFFAERPEGSVSTLKIQRTQQEDSAVYLCASSSGNRALRYEQYFGPGTRLTVT.

The CDR3 DNA follows: TGCGCCAGCAGCCAAGTAAAAGCGGGGGGGCCTCGGGGCGAGACCCAGTACTTC. Translating gives CASSQVKAGGPRGETQYF. The chain has TRBV4-1 and TRBJ2-5; 10 bases line up with TRBD2. This CDR3 spans 18 amino acids. V shed 1 base and J 5 bases; nucleotides not matched to a gene: 13. Germline V gene data show CDR1 as MGHRA and CDR2 as YSYEKL.

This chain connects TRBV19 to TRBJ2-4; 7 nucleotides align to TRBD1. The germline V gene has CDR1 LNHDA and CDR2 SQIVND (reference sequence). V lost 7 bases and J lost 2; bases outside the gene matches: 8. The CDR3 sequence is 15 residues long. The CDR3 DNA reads TGTGCCAGTAAAAAGGGGGCAGCCTCCAAAAACATTCAGTACTTC. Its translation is CASKKGAASKNIQYF.

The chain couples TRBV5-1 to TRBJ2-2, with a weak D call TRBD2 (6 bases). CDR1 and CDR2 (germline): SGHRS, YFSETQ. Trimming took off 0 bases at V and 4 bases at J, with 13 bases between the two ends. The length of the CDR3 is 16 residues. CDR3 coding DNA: TGCGCCAGCAGCTTGGTGCCTAGCGCGGCCACCGGGGAGCTGTTTTTT. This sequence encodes CASSLVPSAATGELFF.

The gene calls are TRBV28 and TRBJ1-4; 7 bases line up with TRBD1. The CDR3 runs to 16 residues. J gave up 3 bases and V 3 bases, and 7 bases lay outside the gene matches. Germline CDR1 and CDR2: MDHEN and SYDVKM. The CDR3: CASSLWLTGPNEKLFF. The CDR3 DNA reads TGTGCCAGCAGTTTGTGGCTGACAGGGCCTAATGAAAAACTGTTTTTT.

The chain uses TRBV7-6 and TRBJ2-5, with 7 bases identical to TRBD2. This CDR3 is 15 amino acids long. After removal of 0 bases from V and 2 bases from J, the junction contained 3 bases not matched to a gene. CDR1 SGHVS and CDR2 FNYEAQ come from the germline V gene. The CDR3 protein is CASSLAWGGQETQYF. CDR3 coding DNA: TGTGCCAGCAGCTTAGCGTGGGGGGGTCAAGAGACCCAGTACTTC.

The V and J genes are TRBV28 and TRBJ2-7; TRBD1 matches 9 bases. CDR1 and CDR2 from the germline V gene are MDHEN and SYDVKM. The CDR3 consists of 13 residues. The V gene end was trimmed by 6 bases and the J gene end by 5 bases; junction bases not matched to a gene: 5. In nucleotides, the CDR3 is TGTGCCAGCAGCTGGACAGGGGCAAACGAGCAGTACTTC. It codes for CASSWTGANEQYF.

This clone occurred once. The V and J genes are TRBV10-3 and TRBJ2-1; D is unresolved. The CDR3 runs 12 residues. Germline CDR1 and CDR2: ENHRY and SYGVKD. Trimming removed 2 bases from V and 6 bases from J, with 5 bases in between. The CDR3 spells CAISETANEQFF. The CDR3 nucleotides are TGTGCCATCAGTGAGACAGCCAATGAGCAGTTCTTC.

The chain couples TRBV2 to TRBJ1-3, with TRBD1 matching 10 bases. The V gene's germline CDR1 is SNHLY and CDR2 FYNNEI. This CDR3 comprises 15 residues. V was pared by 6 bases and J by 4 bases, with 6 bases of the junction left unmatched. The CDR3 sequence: CASRGDRGRGNTIYF. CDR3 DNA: TGTGCCAGCAGGGGAGACAGGGGGCGAGGAAACACCATATATTTT.

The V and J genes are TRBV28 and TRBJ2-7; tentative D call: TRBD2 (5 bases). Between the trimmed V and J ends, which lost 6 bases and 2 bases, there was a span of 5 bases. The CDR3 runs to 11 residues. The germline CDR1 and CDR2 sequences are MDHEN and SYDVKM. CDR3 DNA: TGTGCCAGCAGGCGGGCCTACGAGCAGTACTTC. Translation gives CASRRAYEQYF.

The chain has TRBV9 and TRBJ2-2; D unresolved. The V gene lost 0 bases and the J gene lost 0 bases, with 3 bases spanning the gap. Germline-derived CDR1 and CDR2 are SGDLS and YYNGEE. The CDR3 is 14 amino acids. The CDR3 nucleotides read TGTGCCAGCAGCGTAGTAGCGAACACCGGGGAGCTGTTTTTT. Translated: CASSVVANTGELFF.

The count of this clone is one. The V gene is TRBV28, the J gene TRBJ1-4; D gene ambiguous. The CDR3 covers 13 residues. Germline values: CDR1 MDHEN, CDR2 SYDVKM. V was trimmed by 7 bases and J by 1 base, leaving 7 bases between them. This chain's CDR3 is CASNRGTNEKLFF. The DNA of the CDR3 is TGTGCCAGCAACCGGGGAACTAATGAAAAACTGTTTTTT.

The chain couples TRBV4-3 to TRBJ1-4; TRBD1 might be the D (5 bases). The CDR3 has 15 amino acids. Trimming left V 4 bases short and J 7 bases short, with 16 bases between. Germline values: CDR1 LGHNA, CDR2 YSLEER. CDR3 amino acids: CASSRLPQGGEKLFF. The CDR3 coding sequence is TGCGCCAGCAGCCGATTACCCCAGGGTGGTGAAAAACTGTTTTTT.

CDR3 DNA sequence: TGTGCCAGTAGGACGGGGACTTCTGCAGATACGCAGTATTTT. It translates to CASRTGTSADTQYF. The V gene is TRBV19, the J gene TRBJ2-3; D possibly corresponds to TRBD2 (6 bases). CDR1 and CDR2 from the germline V gene are LNHDA and SQIVND (reference sequence). The germline V and J ends were trimmed by 6 bases and 4 bases, with 14 bases remaining between them. The CDR3 runs to 14 residues.